Here is one T cell receptor (beta chain) with its context. The data originate from a study of T cell changes during pregnancy in multiple sclerosis. Measured with immunoSEQ multiplex PCR; TCRdb has only the in-frame clones, and not every one. Among approximately 41,000 clones, around 87% were seen once, and the ten largest hold over 0.45%. Germline-derived CDR1 and CDR2 are MNHNY and SVGAGI (reference sequence). The CDR3 spans 15 residues. The V end lost 5 bases, the J end lost 0 bases, and 13 bases lay between the germline ends. The source is a female donor with multiple sclerosis, enrolled in a pregnancy study. The sample here was CD4+ T cells from peripheral blood mononuclear cells, taken in the second trimester of pregnancy. This chain joins TRBV6-6 and TRBJ1-1; no clear D. The CDR3 DNA sequence: TGTGCCAGCAGTCCGAGTACAGCTATGAACACTGAAGCTTTCTTT. It translates to CASSPSTAMNTEAFF.